This T cell receptor beta chain originates from a study of regulatory T cells in long-lasting Graves disease. Whole-study findings and limits: Accuracy might have suffered from few samples. TCR diversity was lower in persistent Graves' patients than in newly diagnosed ones.

As to this clonotype: The antigen is not known.

Time point: persistent/refractory GD, antithyroid drugs over 5 years with positive TRAb. PBMCs provided the RNA from which the TCR library was made. Into tubes containing EDTA, approximately 9 milliliters of peripheral blood were drawn. Arm-PCR of CDR3 regions and iRepertoire HTBI primers were the basis on which TCR beta libraries were built. Each CDR3 protein is one row after TCRdb ran MiXCR on the multiplex PCR reads. The repertoire has 600,000 to 850,000 distinct CDR3 sequences, 25% to 30% of them found once; the top ten carry under 50%. The receptor's source is a female donor with Graves disease. Sequencing was performed on peripheral blood mononuclear cells (PBMCs), taken when the disease was refractory, from a patient treated with antithyroid drugs.

The CDR3 sequence: CAWSVGGVGDNQPQHF. CDR3 sequence (DNA): TGTGCCTGGAGTGTTGGAGGTGTAGGGGACAATCAGCCCCAGCATTTT. The chain joins TRBV30 to TRBJ1-5; D is possibly TRBD1 (5 bases). Germline lookup yields CDR1 GTSNPN and CDR2 SVGIG (reference sequence). V dropped 0 bases and J dropped 3 bases, with 15 bases sitting between them. CDR3 length: 16 amino acids.